The rows below give T cell receptor beta chains drawn from one sample of a study of blood T cell repertoires in COVID-19. Only in-frame clones appear in the TCRdb table, and some are missing; sequencing was by immunoSEQ multiplex PCR. Counted here are 200,000 to 300,000 clones, around nine tenths occurring once; the ten biggest clones make up around 9.1%. The sequenced sample consisted of peripheral blood. These receptors were obtained from a middle-aged man who had recovered from COVID-19. The CDR3 runs from the conserved cysteine through the conserved F or W. A D gene is named only where the DNA matches it firmly. The size of a clone is reported for some rows only, either as once, few or many, or as a class for expanded clones.

NA NA TRBJ2-4 TRBV11-2 TGTGCCAGCAGCCACTGGACTAAGGAGGACATTCAGTACTTC CASSHWTKEDIQYF
TRBD2 NA TRBJ2-3 TRBV10-3 TGTGCCATCAGTGATAGTAGCGGGAGGGGAGCAGATACGCAGTATTTT CAISDSSGRGADTQYF
NA NA TRBJ2-7 TRBV10-1 TGCGCCAGCAGTTCGACAGCCCGCGCCTACGAGCAGTACTTC CASSSTARAYEQYF
NA NA TRBJ1-4 TRBV6-5 TGTGCCAGCAGTTACTCAAGTGGCAGGGCACGTGAAAAACTGTTTTTT CASSYSSGRAREKLFF
NA NA TRBJ2-3 TRBV5-1 TGCGCCAGCAGCCATAGCACAGATACGCAGTATTTT CASSHSTDTQYF
NA NA TRBJ1-6 TRBV27 TGTGCCAGCAGTTTGTCGGGTCGGGGAGGGTCACCCCTCCACTTT CASSLSGRGGSPLHF
NA NA TRBJ2-7 TRBV6-5 TGTGCCAGCAGTAAAACTCCCGGGTCCTACGAGCAGTACTTC CASSKTPGSYEQYF
NA NA TRBJ2-7 TRBV19 TGTGCCAGTAGTATAGATCTATCCAGGGATAGATTCTTC CASSIDLSRDRFF
TRBD1 NA TRBJ2-7 TRBV19 TGTGCCAGTAGTACACCAGGGGGCGGGTACGAGCAGTACTTC CASSTPGGGYEQYF
NA NA TRBJ2-5 TRBV29-1 TGCAGCGTTGAAGTAAGGAGAGAGACCCAGTACTTC CSVEVRRETQYF
TRBD1 NA TRBJ1-2 TRBV9 TGTGCCAGCAGCGTAGCTGGACAGGACTCCTATGGCTACACCTTC CASSVAGQDSYGYTF
TRBD2 NA TRBJ2-5 TRBV2 TGTGCCAGCAGTGACGGAAGCGGGGGAATCACCAGGGAGACCCAGTACTTC CASSDGSGGITRETQYF
NA once TRBJ1-5 TRBV7-9 TGTGCCAGCAGCTTAGCAGGGGTGTGGCAGCCCCAGCATTTT CASSLAGVWQPQHF
NA NA TRBJ2-1 TRBV18 TGTGCCAGCTCACCTCGAACGTCGGAGGCGCAGTTCTTC CASSPRTSEAQFF
TRBD2 once TRBJ2-7 TRBV12-3/TRBV12-4 TGTGCCAGCAGTGCAGCGGGGCCGTACGAGCAGTACTTC CASSAAGPYEQYF
NA NA TRBJ2-2 TRBV9 TGTGCCAGCAGCGCCCGTCAAGGGGCCGGGGAGCTGTTTTTT CASSARQGAGELFF
NA NA TRBJ1-2 TRBV9 TGTGCCAGCAGCGTAAGCACGGGGGGTGCTAACTATGGCTACACCTTC CASSVSTGGANYGYTF
TRBD1 NA TRBJ2-6 TRBV28 TGTGCCAGCAATCACAGGGGGAGTGGGGCCAACGTCCTGACTTTC CASNHRGSGANVLTF
TRBD2 NA TRBJ2-1 TRBV7-2 TGTGCCAGCAGCCCACTAGCGGGGTATAACAATGAGCAGTTCTTC CASSPLAGYNNEQFF
TRBD2 NA TRBJ2-3 TRBV9 TGTGCCAGCAGCGGAGACCCGAGCGGGGGGGTCCTAAATACGCAGTATTTT CASSGDPSGGVLNTQYF
NA NA TRBJ1-4 TRBV7-9 TGTGCCAGCAGCCGCCGGTTAGGGGTTGAAACTAATGAAAAACTGTTTTTT CASSRRLGVETNEKLFF
NA NA TRBJ2-7 TRBV11-2 TGTGCCAGCAGCTTCTGGGAGCGTTACGAGCAGTACTTC CASSFWERYEQYF
NA once TRBJ2-3 TRBV7-2 TGTGCCAGCGCCGCGGGGCCCTACCACAGCACAGATACGCAGTATTTT CASAAGPYHSTDTQYF
NA once TRBJ2-7 TRBV14 TGTGCCAGCAGCCCGGGGGAGGCCAAGTACTTC CASSPGEAKYF
TRBD1 NA TRBJ1-3 TRBV7-2 TGTGCCAGCAGCCCAGACAGGGGAGGTTCTGGAAACACCATATATTTT CASSPDRGGSGNTIYF
NA NA TRBJ1-1 TRBV7-9 TGTGCCAGCAGCCGGGGTGCGAACACTGAAGCTTTCTTT CASSRGANTEAFF
NA NA TRBJ2-7 TRBV5-6 TGTGCCAGCAGCTTGGCGACAGGGAGGAGCGAGCAGTACTTC CASSLATGRSEQYF
NA NA TRBJ1-2 TRBV7-8 TGTGCCAGCAGCTTAGTAGGAGACCTCTATGGCTACACCTTC CASSLVGDLYGYTF
TRBD2 NA TRBJ2-3 TRBV19 TGTGCCAGTAGATCTGCTAGCGGGGGGGGGAATACGCAGTATTTT CASRSASGGGNTQYF
NA NA TRBJ1-4 TRBV6-2/TRBV6-3 TGTGCCAGCAGTTACTCGAGAGCCGGGGGGAGAAAACTGTTTTTT CASSYSRAGGRKLFF
NA NA TRBJ2-1 TRBV19 TGTGCCAGTAGTATAAGGGGCCGCTCCTACAATGAGCAGTTCTTC CASSIRGRSYNEQFF
NA many TRBJ2-1 TRBV5-1 TGCGCCAGCAGTCTCTCCGAGCACCGCAATGAGCAGTTCTTC CASSLSEHRNEQFF
NA NA TRBJ2-2 TRBV27 TGTGCCAGCAGACCCGACGGGGCCGGGGAGCTGTTTTTT CASRPDGAGELFF
TRBD1 NA TRBJ2-7 TRBV7-9 TGTGCCAGCAGCTCCCCTCGGACAGGACCCTTTATTTGGGAGCAGTACTTC CASSSPRTGPFIWEQYF
TRBD1 NA TRBJ1-2 TRBV6-5 TGTGCCAGCAGAAGCCAGGGGGGCGGCTACACCTTC CASRSQGGGYTF
TRBD1 NA TRBJ2-5 TRBV10-2 TGCGCCACCAGGGTAGGGGGCGAGACCCAGTACTTC CATRVGGETQYF
TRBD2 NA TRBJ2-1 TRBV7-2 TGTGCCAGCAGCTGGGAGGGGACTAGCGGGATTTATGAGCAGTTCTTC CASSWEGTSGIYEQFF
NA NA TRBJ2-2 TRBV7-6 TGTGCCAGCAGCCCTTGGCCCGGGGAGCTGTTTTTT CASSPWPGELFF
NA NA TRBJ1-4 TRBV19 TGTGCCAGTAGTATATATCAGGGGCGAGCAACTAATGAAAAACTGTTTTTT CASSIYQGRATNEKLFF
TRBD2 NA TRBJ2-7 TRBV3-1/TRBV3-2 TGTGCCAGCAGCCAAGTGACTAGCGGGGGGAGCTTAAACTACGAGCAGTACTTC CASSQVTSGGSLNYEQYF
TRBD2 NA TRBJ2-1 TRBV7-2 TGTGCCAGCAGCTCAAACCACCCGGCTAGCGGGGGGTACAATGAGCAGTTCTTC CASSSNHPASGGYNEQFF